This TCR beta chain was found in a study of T cells after yellow fever vaccination. This clonotype turned up a few times. This CDR3 has 12 amino acids. CDR1 is SQVTM and CDR2 is ANQGSEA in the germline V gene. The germline V and J ends were trimmed by 4 bases and 6 bases, with 13 bases remaining between them. TCRdb processed the 5' RACE reads anew with MiXCR; each CDR3 protein has one entry. Of about 320,000 distinct CDR3 sequences listed, roughly 7% are singletons. The genes are TRBV29-1 and TRBJ2-7; D might be TRBD1 (6 bases). Material: PBMCs, obtained 45 days after the first yellow fever vaccination. The clonotype originates from a man between 18 and 35 years old who received the YFV17D yellow fever vaccine. The CDR3 loop is CSVVLGRGEQYV. DNA for the CDR3: TGCAGCGTTGTCCTCGGCAGGGGCGAGCAGTACGTC.